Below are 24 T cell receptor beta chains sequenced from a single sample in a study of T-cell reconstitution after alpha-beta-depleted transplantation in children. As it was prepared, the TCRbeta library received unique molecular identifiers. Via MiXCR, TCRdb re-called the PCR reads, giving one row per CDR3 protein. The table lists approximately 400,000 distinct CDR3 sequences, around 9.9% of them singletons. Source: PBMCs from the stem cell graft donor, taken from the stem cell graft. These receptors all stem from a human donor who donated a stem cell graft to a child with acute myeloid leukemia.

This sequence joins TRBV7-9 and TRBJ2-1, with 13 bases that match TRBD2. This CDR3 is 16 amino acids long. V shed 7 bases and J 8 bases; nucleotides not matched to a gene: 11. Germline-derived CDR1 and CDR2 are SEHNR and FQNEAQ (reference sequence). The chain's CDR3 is CASTGGLAGFGDEQFF. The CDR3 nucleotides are TGTGCCAGCACTGGGGGACTAGCGGGATTCGGCGATGAGCAGTTCTTC.

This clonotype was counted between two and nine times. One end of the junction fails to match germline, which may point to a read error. This chain's CDR3 is CASSQTPIAGGSYNEQFF. CDR3 sequence (DNA): TGCGCCAGCAGCCAAACCCCCATAGCGGGGGGGTCCTATAATGAGCAGTTCTTC. The chain joins TRBV4-1 to TRBJ2-1, with 11 bases identical to TRBD2. The CDR3 has 18 amino acids. Germline loops: CDR1 MGHRA, CDR2 YSYEKL.

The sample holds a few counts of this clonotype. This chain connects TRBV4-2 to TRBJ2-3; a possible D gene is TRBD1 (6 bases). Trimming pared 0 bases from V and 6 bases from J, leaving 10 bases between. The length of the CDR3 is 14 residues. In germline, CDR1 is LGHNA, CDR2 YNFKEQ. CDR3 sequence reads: CASSQDGRGDTQYF. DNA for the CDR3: TGTGCCAGCAGCCAAGATGGCAGGGGTGATACGCAGTATTTT.

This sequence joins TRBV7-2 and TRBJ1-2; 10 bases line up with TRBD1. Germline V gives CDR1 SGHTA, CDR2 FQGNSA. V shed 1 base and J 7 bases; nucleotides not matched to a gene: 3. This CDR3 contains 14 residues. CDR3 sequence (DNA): TGTGCCAGCAGCTTAGTTGGACAGGGGGTTGGCTACACCTTC. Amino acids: CASSLVGQGVGYTF.

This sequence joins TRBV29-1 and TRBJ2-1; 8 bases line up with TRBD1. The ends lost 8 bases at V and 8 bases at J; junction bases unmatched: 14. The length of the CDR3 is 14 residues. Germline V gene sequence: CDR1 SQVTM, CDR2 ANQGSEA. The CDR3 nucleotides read TGCAGCATCTTAAATGACAGGGGAATGGATGAGCAGTTCTTC. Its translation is CSILNDRGMDEQFF.

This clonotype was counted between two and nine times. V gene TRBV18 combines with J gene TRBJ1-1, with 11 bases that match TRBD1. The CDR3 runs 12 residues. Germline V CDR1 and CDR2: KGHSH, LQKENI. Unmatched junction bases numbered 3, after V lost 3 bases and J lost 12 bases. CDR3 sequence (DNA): TGTGCCAGCTCACCCGGGACAGGGGGAACTTTCTTT. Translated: CASSPGTGGTFF.

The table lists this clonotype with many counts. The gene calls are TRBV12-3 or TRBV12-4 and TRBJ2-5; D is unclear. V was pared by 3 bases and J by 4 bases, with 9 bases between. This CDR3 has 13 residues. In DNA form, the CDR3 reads TGTGCCAGCAGTTTCGGGCCGCGAGAGACCCAGTACTTC. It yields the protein CASSFGPRETQYF.

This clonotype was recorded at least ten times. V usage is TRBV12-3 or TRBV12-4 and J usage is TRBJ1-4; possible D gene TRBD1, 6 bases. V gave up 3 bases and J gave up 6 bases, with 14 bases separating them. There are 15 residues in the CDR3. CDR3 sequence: CASSLGGGAHEKLFF. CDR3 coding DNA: TGTGCCAGCAGTTTGGGGGGGGGCGCGCATGAAAAACTGTTTTTT.

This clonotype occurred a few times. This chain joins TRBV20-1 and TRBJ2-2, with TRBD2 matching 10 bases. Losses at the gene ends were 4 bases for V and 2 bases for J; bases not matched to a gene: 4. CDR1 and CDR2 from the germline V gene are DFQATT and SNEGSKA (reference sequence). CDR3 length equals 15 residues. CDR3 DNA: TGCAGTGCTAAATCTAGCGGGAGAAACACCGGGGAGCTGTTTTTT. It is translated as CSAKSSGRNTGELFF.

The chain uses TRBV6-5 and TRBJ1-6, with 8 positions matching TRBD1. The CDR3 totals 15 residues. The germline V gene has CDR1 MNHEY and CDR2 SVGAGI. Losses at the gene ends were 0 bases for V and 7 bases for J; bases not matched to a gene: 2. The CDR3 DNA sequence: TGTGCCAGCAGTTACTCGGGGACAGGAAATTCACCCCTCCACTTT. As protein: CASSYSGTGNSPLHF.

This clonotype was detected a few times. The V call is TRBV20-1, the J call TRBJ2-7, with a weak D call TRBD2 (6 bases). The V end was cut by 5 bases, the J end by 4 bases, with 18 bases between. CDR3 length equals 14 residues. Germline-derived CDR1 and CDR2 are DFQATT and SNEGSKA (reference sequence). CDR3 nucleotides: TGCAGTGCTCGGGGACTCGGGGGAGTGTACGAGCAGTACTTC. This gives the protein CSARGLGGVYEQYF.

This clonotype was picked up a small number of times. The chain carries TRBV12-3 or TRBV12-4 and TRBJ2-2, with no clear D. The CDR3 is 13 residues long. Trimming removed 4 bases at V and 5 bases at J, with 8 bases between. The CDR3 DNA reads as TGTGCCAGCAGTTATTATGAGACCGGGGAGCTGTTTTTT. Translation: CASSYYETGELFF.

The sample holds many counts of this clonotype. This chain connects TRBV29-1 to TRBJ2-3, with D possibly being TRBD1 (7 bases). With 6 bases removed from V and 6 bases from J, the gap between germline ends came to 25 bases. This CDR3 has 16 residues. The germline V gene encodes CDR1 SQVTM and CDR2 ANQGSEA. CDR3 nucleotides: TGCAGCGTGGCGGGACAGCTAGATTCCTTCGTGGATACGCAGTATTTT. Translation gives CSVAGQLDSFVDTQYF.

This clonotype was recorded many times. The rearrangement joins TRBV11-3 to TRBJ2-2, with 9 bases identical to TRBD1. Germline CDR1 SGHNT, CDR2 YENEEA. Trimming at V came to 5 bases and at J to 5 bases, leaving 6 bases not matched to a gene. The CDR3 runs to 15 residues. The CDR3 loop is CASSLSGTGTGELFF. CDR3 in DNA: TGTGCCAGCAGCCTCTCCGGGACAGGGACCGGGGAGCTGTTTTTT.

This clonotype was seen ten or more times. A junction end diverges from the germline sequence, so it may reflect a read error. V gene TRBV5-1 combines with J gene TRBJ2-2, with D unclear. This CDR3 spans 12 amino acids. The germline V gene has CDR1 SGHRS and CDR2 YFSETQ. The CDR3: CASSLDTGELFF. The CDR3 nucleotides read TGTGCCAGCAGCTTAGACACCGGGGAGCTGTTTTTT.

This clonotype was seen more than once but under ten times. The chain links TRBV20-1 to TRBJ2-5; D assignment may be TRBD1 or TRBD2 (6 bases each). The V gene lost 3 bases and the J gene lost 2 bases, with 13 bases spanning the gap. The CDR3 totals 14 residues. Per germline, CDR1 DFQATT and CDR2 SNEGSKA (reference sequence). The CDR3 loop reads CSASRGLFQETQYF. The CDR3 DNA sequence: TGCAGTGCTAGTCGGGGGCTATTTCAAGAGACCCAGTACTTC.

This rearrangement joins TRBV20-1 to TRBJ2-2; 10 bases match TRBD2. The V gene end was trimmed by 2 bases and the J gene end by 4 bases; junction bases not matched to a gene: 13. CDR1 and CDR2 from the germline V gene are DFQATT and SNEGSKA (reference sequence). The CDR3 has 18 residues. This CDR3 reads CSARNRRASGRATGELFF. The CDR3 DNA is TGCAGTGCTAGAAATAGGAGGGCTAGCGGGAGAGCCACCGGGGAGCTGTTTTTT.

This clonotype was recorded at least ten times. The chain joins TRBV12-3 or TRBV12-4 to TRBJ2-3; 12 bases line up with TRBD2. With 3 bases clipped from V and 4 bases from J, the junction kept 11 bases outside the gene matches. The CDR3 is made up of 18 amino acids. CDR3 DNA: TGTGCCAGCAGTTTCGAGCCTAGCGGGAGGGCGTCGGCAGATACGCAGTATTTT. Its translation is CASSFEPSGRASADTQYF.

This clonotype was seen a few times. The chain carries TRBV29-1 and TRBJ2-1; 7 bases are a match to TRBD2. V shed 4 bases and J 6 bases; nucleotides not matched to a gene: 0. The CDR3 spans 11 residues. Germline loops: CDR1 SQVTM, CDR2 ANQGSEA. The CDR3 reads CSVASGNEQFF. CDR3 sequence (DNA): TGCAGCGTTGCTAGCGGCAATGAGCAGTTCTTC.

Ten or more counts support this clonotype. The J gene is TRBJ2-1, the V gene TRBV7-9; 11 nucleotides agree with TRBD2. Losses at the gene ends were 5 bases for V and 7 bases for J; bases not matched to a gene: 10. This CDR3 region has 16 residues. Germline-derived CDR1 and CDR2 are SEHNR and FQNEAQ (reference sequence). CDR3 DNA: TGTGCCAGCAGCGCCTTAACTAGCGGGGGCCTTAATGAGCAGTTCTTC. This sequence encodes CASSALTSGGLNEQFF.

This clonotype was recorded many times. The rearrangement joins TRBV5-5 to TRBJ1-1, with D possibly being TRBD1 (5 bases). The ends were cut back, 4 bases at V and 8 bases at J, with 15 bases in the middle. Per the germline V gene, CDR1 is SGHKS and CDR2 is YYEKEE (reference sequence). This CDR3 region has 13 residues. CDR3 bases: TGTGCCAGCAGCCATGTGGGGCAGCCCGAAGCTTTCTTT. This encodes CASSHVGQPEAFF.

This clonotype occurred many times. CDR3 coding DNA: TGTGCCAGCAGGGGCTCTAGGAATGAGCAGTTCTTC. It codes for CASRGSRNEQFF. V is TRBV25-1 and J is TRBJ2-1; D ambiguous. The CDR3 covers 12 residues. V dropped 6 bases and J dropped 7 bases, with 10 bases sitting between them. CDR1 and CDR2 (germline): MGHDK, SYGVNS.

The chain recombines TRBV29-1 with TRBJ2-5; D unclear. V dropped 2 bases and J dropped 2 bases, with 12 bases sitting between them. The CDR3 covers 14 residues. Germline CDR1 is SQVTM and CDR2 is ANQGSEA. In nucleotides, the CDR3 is TGCAGCGTTGAATTAGGGTTCCGACAAGAGACCCAGTACTTC. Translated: CSVELGFRQETQYF.

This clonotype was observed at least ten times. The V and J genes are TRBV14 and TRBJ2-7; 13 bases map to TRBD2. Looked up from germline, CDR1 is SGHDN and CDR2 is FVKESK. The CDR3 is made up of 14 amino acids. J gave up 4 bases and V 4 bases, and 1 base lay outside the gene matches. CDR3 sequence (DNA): TGTGCCAGCAGCCGACTAGCGGGAGGTTACGAGCAGTACTTC. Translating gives CASSRLAGGYEQYF.